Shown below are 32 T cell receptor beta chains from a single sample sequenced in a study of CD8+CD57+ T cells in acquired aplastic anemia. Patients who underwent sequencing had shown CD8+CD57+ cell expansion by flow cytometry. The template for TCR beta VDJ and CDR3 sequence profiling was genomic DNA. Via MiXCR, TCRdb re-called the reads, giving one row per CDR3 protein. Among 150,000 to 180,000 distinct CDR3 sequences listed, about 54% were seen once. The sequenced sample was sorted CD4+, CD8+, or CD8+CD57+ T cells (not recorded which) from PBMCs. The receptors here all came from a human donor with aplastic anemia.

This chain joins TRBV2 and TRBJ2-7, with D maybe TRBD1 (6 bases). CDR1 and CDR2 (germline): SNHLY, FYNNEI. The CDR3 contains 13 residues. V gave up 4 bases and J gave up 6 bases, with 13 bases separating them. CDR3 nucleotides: TGTGCCAGCAGTGCGGACAGAGTGAGCGAGCAGTACTTC. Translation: CASSADRVSEQYF.

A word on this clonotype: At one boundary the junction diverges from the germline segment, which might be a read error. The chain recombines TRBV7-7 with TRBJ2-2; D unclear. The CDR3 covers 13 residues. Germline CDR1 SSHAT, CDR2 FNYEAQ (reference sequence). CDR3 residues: CASSLAFTGELFF. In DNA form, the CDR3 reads TGTGCTAGCAGCTTAGCTTTTACCGGGGAGCTGTTTTTT.

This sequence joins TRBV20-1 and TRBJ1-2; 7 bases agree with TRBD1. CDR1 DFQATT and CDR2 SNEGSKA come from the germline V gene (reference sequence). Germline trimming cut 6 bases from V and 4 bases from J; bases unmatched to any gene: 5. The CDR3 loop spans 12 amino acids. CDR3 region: CSALGQPYGYTF. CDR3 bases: TGCAGTGCATTGGGACAGCCCTATGGCTACACCTTC.

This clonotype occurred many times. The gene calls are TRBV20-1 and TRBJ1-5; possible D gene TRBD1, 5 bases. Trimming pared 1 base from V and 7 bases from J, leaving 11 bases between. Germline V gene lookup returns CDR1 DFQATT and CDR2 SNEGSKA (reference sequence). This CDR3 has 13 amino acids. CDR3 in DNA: TGCAGTGCTAGAGTCAGGGAAGGCCAGCCCCAGCATTTT. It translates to CSARVREGQPQHF.

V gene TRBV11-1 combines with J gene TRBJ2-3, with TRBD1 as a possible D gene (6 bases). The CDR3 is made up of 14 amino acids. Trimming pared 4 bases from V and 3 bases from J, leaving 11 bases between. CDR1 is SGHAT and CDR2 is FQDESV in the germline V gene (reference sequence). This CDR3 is CASSWRTATDTQYF. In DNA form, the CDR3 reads TGTGCCAGCAGCTGGCGGACAGCGACAGATACGCAGTATTTT.

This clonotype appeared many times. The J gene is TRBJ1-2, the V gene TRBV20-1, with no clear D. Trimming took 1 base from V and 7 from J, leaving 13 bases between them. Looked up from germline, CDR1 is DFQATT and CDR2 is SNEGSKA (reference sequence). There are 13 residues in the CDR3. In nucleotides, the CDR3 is TGCAGTGCTAGAGGGATCCAATCTGGTGGCTACACCTTC. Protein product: CSARGIQSGGYTF.

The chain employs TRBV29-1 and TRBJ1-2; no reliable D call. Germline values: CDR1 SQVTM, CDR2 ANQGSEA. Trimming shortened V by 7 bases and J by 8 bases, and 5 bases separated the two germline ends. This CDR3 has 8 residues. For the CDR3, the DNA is TGCAGCGCCTGGGGCTACACCTTC. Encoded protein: CSAWGYTF.

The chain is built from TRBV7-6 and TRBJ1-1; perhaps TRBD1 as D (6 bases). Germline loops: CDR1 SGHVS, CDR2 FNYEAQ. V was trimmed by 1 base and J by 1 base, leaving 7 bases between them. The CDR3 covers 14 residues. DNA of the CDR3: TGTGCCAGCAGCTTAGGGACAGAGAACACTGAAGCTTTCTTT. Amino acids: CASSLGTENTEAFF.

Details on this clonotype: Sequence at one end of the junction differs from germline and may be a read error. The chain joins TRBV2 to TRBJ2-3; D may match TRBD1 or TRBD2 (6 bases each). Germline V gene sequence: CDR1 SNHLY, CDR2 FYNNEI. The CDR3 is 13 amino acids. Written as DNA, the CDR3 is TGTGCCAGCTCTCGACGGGGGCCAGATACGCATTATTTT. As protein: CASSRRGPDTHYF.

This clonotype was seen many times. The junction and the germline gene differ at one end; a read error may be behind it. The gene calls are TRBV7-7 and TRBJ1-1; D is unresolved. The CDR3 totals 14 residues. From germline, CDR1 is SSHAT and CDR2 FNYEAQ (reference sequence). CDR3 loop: CASRLPSGNTEAFF. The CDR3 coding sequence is TGTGCTAGCAGACTGCCCTCCGGGAACACTGAAGCTTTCTTT.

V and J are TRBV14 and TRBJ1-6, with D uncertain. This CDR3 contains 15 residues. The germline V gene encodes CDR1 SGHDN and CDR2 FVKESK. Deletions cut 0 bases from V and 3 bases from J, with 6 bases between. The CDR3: CASSQDSNYNSPLHF. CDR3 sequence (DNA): TGTGCCAGCAGCCAAGATTCCAACTATAATTCACCCCTCCACTTT.

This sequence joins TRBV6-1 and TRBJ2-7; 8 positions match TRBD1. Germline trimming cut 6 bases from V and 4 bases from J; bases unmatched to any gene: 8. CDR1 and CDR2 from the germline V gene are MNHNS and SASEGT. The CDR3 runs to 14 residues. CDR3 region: CASSRGQGSYEQYF. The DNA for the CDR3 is TGTGCCAGCAGCCGCGGACAGGGAAGTTACGAGCAGTACTTC.

DNA of the CDR3: TGTGCCAGCAGCATATACTACGTAGTGGATACGCAGTATTTT. Protein sequence: CASSIYYVVDTQYF. The rearrangement uses TRBV5-6 and TRBJ2-3; D is ambiguous. V was trimmed by 4 bases and J by 6 bases, leaving 15 bases between them. There are 14 residues in the CDR3. CDR1 and CDR2 (germline): SGHDT, YYEEEE.

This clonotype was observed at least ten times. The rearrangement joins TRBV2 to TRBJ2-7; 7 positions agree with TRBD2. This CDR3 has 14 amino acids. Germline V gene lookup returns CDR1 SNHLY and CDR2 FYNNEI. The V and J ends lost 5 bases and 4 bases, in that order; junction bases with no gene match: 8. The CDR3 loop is CASSSLGGGYEQYF. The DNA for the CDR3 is TGTGCCAGCAGTTCCCTGGGCGGGGGTTACGAGCAGTACTTC.

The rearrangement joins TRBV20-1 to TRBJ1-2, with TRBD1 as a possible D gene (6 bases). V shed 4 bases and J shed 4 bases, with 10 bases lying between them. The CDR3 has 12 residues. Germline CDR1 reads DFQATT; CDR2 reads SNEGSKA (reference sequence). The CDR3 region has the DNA TGCAGTGCTATAACAGGGACCTATGGCTACACCTTC. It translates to CSAITGTYGYTF.

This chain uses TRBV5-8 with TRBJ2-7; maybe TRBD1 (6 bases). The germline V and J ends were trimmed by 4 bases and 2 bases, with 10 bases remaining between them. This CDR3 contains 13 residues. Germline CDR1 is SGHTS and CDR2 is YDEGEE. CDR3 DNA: TGTGCCAGCAGCCACAGGGTAGCCTACGAGCAGTACTTC. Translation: CASSHRVAYEQYF.

Here the CDR3 reads CASSLEMSWAEQYF. Here the CDR3 DNA reads TGTGCCAGCAGCTTAGAAATGTCCTGGGCCGAGCAGTACTTC. The J gene is TRBJ2-7, the V gene TRBV7-2; D uncertain. This CDR3 spans 14 amino acids. Trimming took off 1 base at V and 6 bases at J, with 13 bases between the two ends. CDR1 and CDR2 from the germline V gene are SGHTA and FQGNSA.

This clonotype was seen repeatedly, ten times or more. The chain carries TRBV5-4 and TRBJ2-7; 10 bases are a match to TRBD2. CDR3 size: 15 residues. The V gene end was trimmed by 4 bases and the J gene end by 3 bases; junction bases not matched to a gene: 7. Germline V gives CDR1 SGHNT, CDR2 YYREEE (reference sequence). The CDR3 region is CASSTPSGGYYEQYF. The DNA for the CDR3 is TGTGCCAGCAGCACCCCTAGCGGGGGCTACTACGAGCAGTACTTC.

The CDR3 DNA sequence: TGTGCCAGTGGGGGCAGACAGGACACTGAAGCTTTCTTT. Protein product: CASGGRQDTEAFF. The genes are TRBV25-1 and TRBJ1-1, with a possible D match to TRBD1 (6 bases). The CDR3 consists of 13 residues. The ends were cut back, 9 bases at V and 3 bases at J, with 14 bases in the middle. The V gene's germline CDR1 is MGHDK and CDR2 SYGVNS.

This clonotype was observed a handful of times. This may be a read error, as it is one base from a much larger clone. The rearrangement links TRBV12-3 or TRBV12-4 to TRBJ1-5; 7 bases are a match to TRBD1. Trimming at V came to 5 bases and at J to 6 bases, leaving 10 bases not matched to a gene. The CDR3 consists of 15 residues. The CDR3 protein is CASSATGYPRQPQHF. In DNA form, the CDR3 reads TGTGCCAGCAGTGCGACAGGGTATCCCCGTCAGCCCCAGCATTTT.

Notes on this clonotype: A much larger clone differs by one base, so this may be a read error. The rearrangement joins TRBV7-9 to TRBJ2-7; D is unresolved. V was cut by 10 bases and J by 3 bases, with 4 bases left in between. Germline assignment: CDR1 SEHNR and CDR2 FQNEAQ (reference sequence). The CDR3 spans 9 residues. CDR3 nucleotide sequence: TGTGCCACCGACTACGAGCAGTACTTC. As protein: CATDYEQYF.

The CDR3 reads CAISELRGSSYEQYF. DNA for the CDR3: TGTGCCATCAGCGAACTTCGGGGCAGCTCCTACGAGCAGTACTTC. The rearrangement uses TRBV10-3 and TRBJ2-7; either TRBD1 or TRBD2 may supply D (5 bases each). CDR3 length: 15 amino acids. CDR1 is ENHRY and CDR2 is SYGVKD in the germline V gene. Between the trimmed V and J ends, which lost 6 bases and 0 bases, there was a span of 15 bases.

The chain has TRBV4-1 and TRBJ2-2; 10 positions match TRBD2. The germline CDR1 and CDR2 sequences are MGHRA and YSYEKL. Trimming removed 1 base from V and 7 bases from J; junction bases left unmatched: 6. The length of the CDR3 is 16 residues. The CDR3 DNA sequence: TGCGCCAGCAGCCAAGTAGCGGGGGGCGGTTTCGGGGAGCTGTTTTTT. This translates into CASSQVAGGGFGELFF.

CDR3 in amino acids: CASSQSLRGATDTQYF. CDR3 DNA sequence: TGTGCCAGCAGCCAATCATTAAGGGGCGCCACAGATACGCAGTATTTT. The chain carries TRBV16 and TRBJ2-3, with D perhaps TRBD1 (5 bases). The CDR3 totals 16 residues. Germline assignment: CDR1 KGHSY and CDR2 FQNENV. The V end lost 0 bases, the J end lost 2 bases, and 12 bases lay between the germline ends.

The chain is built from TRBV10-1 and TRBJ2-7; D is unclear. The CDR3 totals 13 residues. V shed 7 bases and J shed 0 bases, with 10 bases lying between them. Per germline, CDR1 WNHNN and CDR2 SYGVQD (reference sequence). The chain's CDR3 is CASKGESSYEQYF. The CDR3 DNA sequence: TGCGCCAGCAAGGGCGAGAGCTCCTACGAGCAGTACTTC.

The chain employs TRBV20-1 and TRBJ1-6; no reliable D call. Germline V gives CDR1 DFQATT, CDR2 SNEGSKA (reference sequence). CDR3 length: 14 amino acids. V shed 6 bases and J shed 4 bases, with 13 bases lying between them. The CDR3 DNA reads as TGCAGTGCCGTATCGGACGGGTATAATTCACCCCTCCACTTT. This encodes CSAVSDGYNSPLHF.

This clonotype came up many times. The CDR3 DNA reads as TGTGCCAGCAGCTTAGGTCCAGGGAGCACAGATACGCAGTATTTT. Its translation is CASSLGPGSTDTQYF. The rearrangement links TRBV11-1 to TRBJ2-3, with D possibly TRBD1 on 5 matching bases. This CDR3 region has 15 residues. The V end was cut by 1 base, the J end by 0 bases, with 8 bases between. Germline V gene lookup returns CDR1 SGHAT and CDR2 FQDESV (reference sequence).

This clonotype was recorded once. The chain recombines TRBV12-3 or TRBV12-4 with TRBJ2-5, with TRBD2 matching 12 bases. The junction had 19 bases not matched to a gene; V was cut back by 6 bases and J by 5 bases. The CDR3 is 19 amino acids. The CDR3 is CASSHLGLAGPYKGETQYF. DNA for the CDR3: TGTGCCAGCAGCCACCTAGGACTAGCGGGGCCTTATAAGGGCGAGACCCAGTACTTC.

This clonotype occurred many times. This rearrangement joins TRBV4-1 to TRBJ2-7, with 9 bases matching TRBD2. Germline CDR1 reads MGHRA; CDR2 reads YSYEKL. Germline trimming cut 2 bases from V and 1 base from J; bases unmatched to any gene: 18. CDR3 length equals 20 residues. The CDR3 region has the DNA TGCGCCAGCAGCCAATACGAGCTAGGAAGGCGGGGGGGATTTTCCTACGAGCAGTACTTC. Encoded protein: CASSQYELGRRGGFSYEQYF.

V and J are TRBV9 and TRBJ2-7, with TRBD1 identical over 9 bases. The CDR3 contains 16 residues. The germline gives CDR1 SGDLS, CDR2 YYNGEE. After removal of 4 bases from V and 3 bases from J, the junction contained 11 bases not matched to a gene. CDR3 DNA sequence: TGTGCCAGCAGCTCAACCGGGACAGGGCTTAGCTACGAGCAGTACTTC. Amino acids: CASSSTGTGLSYEQYF.

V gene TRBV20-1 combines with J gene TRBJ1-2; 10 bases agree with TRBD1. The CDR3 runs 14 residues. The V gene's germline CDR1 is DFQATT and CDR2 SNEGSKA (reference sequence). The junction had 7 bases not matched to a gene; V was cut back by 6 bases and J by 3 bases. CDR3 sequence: CSARRDRGDYGYTF. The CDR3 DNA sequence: TGCAGTGCGCGCCGGGACAGGGGTGACTATGGCTACACCTTC.

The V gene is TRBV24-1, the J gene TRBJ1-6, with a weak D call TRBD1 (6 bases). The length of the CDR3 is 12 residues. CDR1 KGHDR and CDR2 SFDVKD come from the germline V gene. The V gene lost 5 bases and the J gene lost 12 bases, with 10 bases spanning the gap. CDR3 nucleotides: TGTGCCACCAGTGGGGGGGCAGGACCCCTCCACTTT. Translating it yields CATSGGAGPLHF.